These 18 T cell receptor beta chains were all obtained from the same sample, sequenced in a study of T cell responses to AZD1222 COVID-19 vaccine. The table came from immunoSEQ multiplex PCR; TCRdb's copy has only in-frame clones and leaves some out. The sample comprises over 50,000 clones, 80% to 90% of which are singletons, and about 15% rests with the top ten. The material was peripheral blood, obtained on day 0 of AZD1222 vaccination. Source of these receptors: an adult in good health.

With regard to this clone: Additional DNA sequences in this sample encode the identical CDR3. This chain connects TRBV3-1 (or the pseudogene TRBV3-2) to TRBJ2-7; TRBD2 is a possible D gene (7 bases). The CDR3 loop spans 14 amino acids. CDR1 LGHDT and CDR2 YNNKEL come from the germline V gene (reference sequence). V lost 4 bases and J 2 bases, leaving 12 bases between the germline ends. The CDR3 DNA is TGTGCCAGCAGCCCGAGGGGGGGCACCTACGAGCAGTACTTC. Protein product: CASSPRGGTYEQYF.

This rearrangement joins TRBV5-1 to TRBJ2-5; D tentatively fits TRBD1 or TRBD2 (6 bases each). Between the trimmed V and J ends, which lost 4 bases and 5 bases, there was a span of 15 bases. The germline V gene has CDR1 SGHRS and CDR2 YFSETQ. This CDR3 contains 14 residues. In nucleotides, the CDR3 is TGCGCCAGCAGCGCCCTTGTAGGGGGGGAGACCCAGTACTTC. Translation gives CASSALVGGETQYF.

The genes are TRBV19 and TRBJ1-2; D remains ambiguous. This CDR3 region has 16 residues. CDR1 is LNHDA and CDR2 is SQIVND in the germline V gene (reference sequence). Trimming stripped 3 bases from V and 8 bases from J, with 22 bases between. CDR3 amino acids: CASSISPGSYFGGYTF. DNA for the CDR3: TGTGCCAGTAGTATTAGTCCGGGCTCCTATTTCGGGGGCTACACCTTC.

In nucleotides, the CDR3 is TGTGCCAGCAGCTTCGCAGGGGGGGTATCCTACGAGCAGTACTTC. This sequence encodes CASSFAGGVSYEQYF. This rearrangement joins TRBV7-9 to TRBJ2-7; D may correspond to TRBD1 or TRBD2 (7 bases each). Deletions cut 3 bases from V and 1 base from J, with 13 bases between. CDR3 length: 15 residues. Germline V gene data show CDR1 as SEHNR and CDR2 as FQNEAQ (reference sequence).

The rearrangement uses TRBV14 and TRBJ1-1; a weak D match, TRBD1 (6 bases). V was pared by 2 bases and J by 11 bases, with 18 bases between. Per the germline V gene, CDR1 is SGHDN and CDR2 is FVKESK. CDR3 size: 14 residues. The CDR3 DNA is TGTGCCAGCAGCCAATTTGTGGGGGCCGGCGGGGCTTTCTTT. Its protein product is CASSQFVGAGGAFF. Full variable domain (remainder filled in from reference TRBV14 and TRBJ1-1): EAGVTQFPSHSVIEKGQTVTLRCDPISGHDNLYWYRRVMGKEIKFLLHFVKESKQDESGMPNNRFLAERTGGTYSTLKVQPAELEDSGVYFCASSQFVGAGGAFFGQGTRLTVV.

This chain uses TRBV10-1 with TRBJ2-7, with 8 bases fitting TRBD1. Looked up from germline, CDR1 is WNHNN and CDR2 is SYGVQD (reference sequence). This CDR3 has 15 residues. The V gene end was trimmed by 3 bases and the J gene end by 1 base; junction bases not matched to a gene: 5. The CDR3 reads CASSDRGQGSYEQYF. DNA of the CDR3: TGCGCCAGCAGTGACCGTGGACAGGGATCCTACGAGCAGTACTTC.

This chain connects TRBV5-6 to TRBJ2-5, with D tentatively TRBD1 (5 bases). This CDR3 is built from 12 residues. V gave up 2 bases and J gave up 5 bases, with 7 bases separating them. Germline-derived CDR1 and CDR2 are SGHDT and YYEEEE. CDR3 residues: CASSFSGETQYF. The CDR3, as DNA: TGTGCCAGCAGCTTTTCAGGGGAGACCCAGTACTTC.

This chain joins TRBV4-1 and TRBJ2-5; D not certain. CDR1 and CDR2 (germline): MGHRA, YSYEKL. V was clipped by 1 base and J by 2 bases, with 8 bases between them. The CDR3 length is 14 residues. DNA for the CDR3: TGCGCCAGCAGCCAAGGAAGGCTTCAAGAGACCCAGTACTTC. Translated: CASSQGRLQETQYF.

CDR3 protein: CASTRGALGGGYYEQYF. The CDR3 region has the DNA TGTGCCAGCACCCGAGGGGCCCTGGGGGGAGGCTACTACGAGCAGTACTTC. This chain links TRBV11-2 with TRBJ2-7; weak D call: TRBD2 (6 bases). Per germline, CDR1 SGHAT and CDR2 FQNNGV. The CDR3 runs 17 residues. V shed 7 bases and J shed 3 bases, with 25 bases lying between them. The entire variable domain, with the rest obtained from reference TRBV11-2 and TRBJ2-7, is as follows: EAGVAQSPRYKIIEKRQSVAFWCNPISGHATLYWYQQILGQGPKLLIQFQNNGVVDDSQLPKDRFSAERLKGVDSTLKIQPAKLEDSAVYLCASTRGALGGGYYEQYFGPGTRLTVT.

This chain uses TRBV3-1 (or the pseudogene TRBV3-2) with TRBJ1-2; 7 nucleotides match TRBD1. The CDR3 spans 17 residues. Germline V lookup: CDR1 LGHDT, CDR2 YNNKEL (reference sequence). The V segment lost 0 bases and the J segment 4 bases; nucleotides outside the gene matches: 11. CDR3 loop: CASSQDWAGQRGYGYTF. The DNA of the CDR3 is TGTGCCAGCAGCCAAGATTGGGCGGGACAGCGAGGCTATGGCTACACCTTC.

The J gene is TRBJ2-7, the V gene TRBV14; TRBD2 aligns across 8 bases. Germline CDR1 reads SGHDN; CDR2 reads FVKESK. The CDR3 runs 19 residues. V shed 0 bases and J 5 bases; nucleotides not matched to a gene: 18. The CDR3 coding sequence is TGTGCCAGCAGCCAAGAAAGGGGAAGCGGGAGACACCCCCGGCACGAGCAGTACTTC. Its translation is CASSQERGSGRHPRHEQYF. Variable domain in full (rest from reference TRBV14 and TRBJ2-7): EAGVTQFPSHSVIEKGQTVTLRCDPISGHDNLYWYRRVMGKEIKFLLHFVKESKQDESGMPNNRFLAERTGGTYSTLKVQPAELEDSGVYFCASSQERGSGRHPRHEQYFGPGTRLTVT.

This chain links TRBV3-1 (or the pseudogene TRBV3-2) with TRBJ1-2; D call uncertain. The CDR3 extends over 13 amino acids. Trimming left V 4 bases short and J 3 bases short, with 9 bases between. Germline V gives CDR1 LGHDT, CDR2 YNNKEL (reference sequence). CDR3 sequence reads: CASSPTVYYGYTF. DNA of the CDR3: TGTGCCAGCAGCCCGACGGTCTACTATGGCTACACCTTC.

This clone has more than one count but fewer than ten. Germline is not matched at one junction end, which may reflect a read error. This CDR3 is also generated by other DNA sequences in the sample. This chain joins TRBV7-9 and TRBJ1-6, with TRBD1 identical over 9 bases. The CDR3 is 16 amino acids. The germline V gene encodes CDR1 SEHNR and CDR2 FQNEAQ (reference sequence). CDR3 DNA sequence: TGTGCCAGCAGTTTAGGACAGGGGTTTTACAATTCACCCCTCCACTTT. Protein product: CASSLGQGFYNSPLHF.

The CDR3 DNA reads TGTGCCTGGACAAGGGACAGGGACGCACATAGCAATCAGCCCCAGCATTTT. Amino acid sequence: CAWTRDRDAHSNQPQHF. V gene TRBV30 combines with J gene TRBJ1-5, with 9 bases matching TRBD1. The length of the CDR3 is 17 residues. V gave up 4 bases and J gave up 0 bases; unmatched junction bases: 10. The germline V gene has CDR1 GTSNPN and CDR2 SVGIG (reference sequence).

This clone was recorded once. The J gene is TRBJ2-1, the V gene TRBV5-4, with a possible D match to TRBD2 (5 bases). Germline V gene sequence: CDR1 SGHNT, CDR2 YYREEE (reference sequence). CDR3 length equals 15 residues. The germline V and J ends were trimmed by 4 bases and 0 bases, with 11 bases remaining between them. The CDR3 DNA is TGTGCCAGCAGCCGCGACCGGGGCTCCTACAATGAGCAGTTCTTC. Residues: CASSRDRGSYNEQFF.

This clone was counted between two and nine times. V usage is TRBV30 and J usage is TRBJ1-5; TRBD1 might be the D (5 bases). The CDR3 is 13 amino acids. The V end was cut by 2 bases, the J end by 3 bases, with 8 bases between. Germline V gene sequence: CDR1 GTSNPN, CDR2 SVGIG (reference sequence). The chain's CDR3 is CAWSRQLNQPQHF. The CDR3 nucleotides read TGTGCCTGGAGTAGACAGCTCAATCAGCCCCAGCATTTT. Full variable domain (missing parts from reference TRBV30 and TRBJ1-5): SQTIHQWPATLVQPVGSPLSLECTVEGTSNPNLYWYRQAAGRGLQLLFYSVGIGQISSEVPQNLSASRPQDRQFILSSKKLLLSDSGFYLCAWSRQLNQPQHFGDGTRLSIL.

The chain carries TRBV12-5 and TRBJ2-1, with unresolved D. Between the trimmed V and J ends, which lost 6 bases and 5 bases, there was a span of 17 bases. The CDR3 has 15 residues. Germline values: CDR1 LGHNT, CDR2 FRNRAP. The CDR3 coding sequence is TGTGCTAGTGGCCAAGCTAAAACTGGCGACAATGAGCAGTTCTTC. Its translation is CASGQAKTGDNEQFF. The full variable domain, its missing parts supplied by reference TRBV12-5 and TRBJ2-1, is DARVTQTPRHKVTEMGQEVTMRCQPILGHNTVFWYRQTMMQGLELLAYFRNRAPLDDSGMPKDRFSAEMPDATLATLKIQPSEPRDSAVYFCASGQAKTGDNEQFFGPGTRLTVL.

This rearrangement joins TRBV6-5 to TRBJ2-7, with 9 bases matching TRBD2. The CDR3 has 15 residues. Trimming removed 6 bases from V and 1 base from J; junction bases left unmatched: 7. Germline V gene lookup returns CDR1 MNHEY and CDR2 SVGAGI. The CDR3 coding sequence is TGTGCCAGCAGCAAAAGCGGGAGGATATCCTACGAGCAGTACTTC. Its protein product is CASSKSGRISYEQYF.